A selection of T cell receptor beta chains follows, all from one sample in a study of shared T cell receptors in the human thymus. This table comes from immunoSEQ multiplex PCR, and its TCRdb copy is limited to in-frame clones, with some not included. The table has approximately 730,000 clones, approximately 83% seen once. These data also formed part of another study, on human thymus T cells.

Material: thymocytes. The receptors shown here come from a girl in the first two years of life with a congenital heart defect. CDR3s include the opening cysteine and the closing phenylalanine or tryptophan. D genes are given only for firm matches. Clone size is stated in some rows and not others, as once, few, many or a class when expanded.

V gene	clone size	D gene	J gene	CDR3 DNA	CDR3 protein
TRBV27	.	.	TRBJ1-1	TGTGCCAGCAGTCCGGAGTTGTTCACTGAAGCTTTCTTT	CASSPELFTEAFF
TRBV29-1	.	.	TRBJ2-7	TGCAGCGTTGAAATGCCGGGTCGCACCTACGAGCAGTACTTC	CSVEMPGRTYEQYF
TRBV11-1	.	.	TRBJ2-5	TGTGCCAGCAGCTTAAATTTGCAGCAGGGGCGAGAGACCCAGTACTTC	CASSLNLQQGRETQYF
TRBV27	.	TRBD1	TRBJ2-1	TGTGCCAGCAGTTGTCTACAGGGGGTAGGCGATGAGCAGTTCTTC	CASSCLQGVGDEQFF
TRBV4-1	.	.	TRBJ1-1	TGCGCCAGCAGCCAAGATTGTAGGGGAGCTTTCTTT	CASSQDCRGAFF
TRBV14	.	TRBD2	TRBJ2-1	TGTGCCAGCAGCCAAGATTGGAATTGGCGGGGGGGCCGGAATGAGCAGTTCTTC	CASSQDWNWRGGRNEQFF
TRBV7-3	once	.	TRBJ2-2	TGTGCCAGCAGCTTATCGCCTCGGGAGGAGCTGTTTTTT	CASSLSPREELFF
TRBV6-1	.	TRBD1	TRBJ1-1	TGTGCCAGCAGTGGGTTGACAGGGACATTCCGAGCTTTCTTT	CASSGLTGTFRAFF
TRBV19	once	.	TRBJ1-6	TGTGCCAGTAGTATGACGGACATTGGCCTTGTGTCACCCCTCCACTTT	CASSMTDIGLVSPLHF
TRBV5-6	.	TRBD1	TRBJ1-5	TGTGCCAGCAGCCAACGACAGGGTACCCAGCCCCAGCATTTT	CASSQRQGTQPQHF
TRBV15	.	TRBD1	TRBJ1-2	TGTGCCACCAGCAGAATTCGGGCTCGGGACAGGGGGAATATAAGCTATGGCTACACCTTC	CATSRIRARDRGNISYGYTF
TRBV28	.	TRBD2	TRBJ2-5	TGTGCCAGCAGCGCGGCGCTAGCGGGGAGGGGAGAGACCCAGTACTTC	CASSAALAGRGETQYF
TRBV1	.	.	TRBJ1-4	TGCACCAGCAGCCTTGACCAGGCCCCTACCGGGACAGGGGGCTGGGGGGAAAAACTGTTTTTT	CTSSLDQAPTGTGGWGEKLFF
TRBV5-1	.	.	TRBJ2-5	TGCGCCAGCAGCTTGTTTGCGATAACTGAACTTTGGTACCAAGAGACCCAGTACTTC	CASSLFAITELWYQETQYF
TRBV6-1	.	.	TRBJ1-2	TGTGCCAGCAGCGGGACACTTGCTTATGGCTACACCTTC	CASSGTLAYGYTF
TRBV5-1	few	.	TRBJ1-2	TGCGCCAGCAGTCCCCTGGAACGGAGCTATGGCTACACCTTC	CASSPLERSYGYTF
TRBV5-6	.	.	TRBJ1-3	TGTGCCAGCACACTCTGGGGCCCCTACAAAATGGGCAGAGACACCATATATTTT	CASTLWGPYKMGRDTIYF
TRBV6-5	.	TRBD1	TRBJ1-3	TGTGCCAGCAGTTCGCCGGGACAGGACTCTGGAAACACCATATATTTT	CASSSPGQDSGNTIYF
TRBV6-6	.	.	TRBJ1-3	TGTGCCAGCAGTTACTCGTCCAGCTCTGGAAACACCATATATTTT	CASSYSSSSGNTIYF
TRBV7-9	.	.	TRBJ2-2	TGTGCCAGCAGCCCCAGTCTCGCCAGGCACATAGACACCGGGGAGCTGTTTTTT	CASSPSLARHIDTGELFF
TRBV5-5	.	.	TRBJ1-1	TGTGCCAGCAGCTTAGTTCGCGAGACAAAGTGCCAGAACACTGAAGCTTTCTTT	CASSLVRETKCQNTEAFF
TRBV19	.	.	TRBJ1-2	TGTGCCAGTAGTAAAGGGTACAGGGATCACTATGGCTACACCTTC	CASSKGYRDHYGYTF